The 22 T cell receptor beta chains below all came from one sample that was sequenced in a study of shared clonotypes between healthy human individuals. Assay used: immunoSEQ multiplex PCR; TCRdb lists only in-frame clones, some missing. The data show about 600,000 clones, 97% seen once. The specimen was naive CD4+ T cells sorted from blood. As to subset: CD45RA+ positively selected. The receptors here all came from a woman aged 25 to 39 in good health.

The chain joins TRBV7-9 to TRBJ1-1; 8 bases agree with TRBD1. CDR1 and CDR2 (germline): SEHNR, FQNEAQ (reference sequence). Trimming took 5 bases from V and 6 from J; bases not matched to a gene: 8. The CDR3 has 14 amino acids. The CDR3 loop reads CASSDGQGYSEAFF. In DNA form, the CDR3 reads TGTGCCAGCAGCGACGGACAGGGATATTCTGAAGCTTTCTTT.

This clone was detected only once. The chain joins TRBV2 to TRBJ2-6; D might be TRBD2 (5 bases). CDR3 length: 15 residues. V lost 2 bases to trimming and J lost 2 bases, with 7 bases between them. CDR1 is SNHLY, CDR2 FYNNEI, per germline. The CDR3 spells CASSEWGAGANVLTF. The CDR3 coding sequence is TGTGCCAGCAGTGAATGGGGAGCTGGGGCCAACGTCCTGACTTTC.

This chain uses TRBV6-5 with TRBJ2-7, with no clear D. V lost 5 bases to trimming and J lost 3 bases, with 11 bases between them. The V gene's germline CDR1 is MNHEY and CDR2 SVGAGI. The CDR3 covers 13 residues. CDR3 nucleotide sequence: TGTGCCAGCAGTCCCGGACGGAGCTACGAGCAGTACTTC. This encodes CASSPGRSYEQYF.

J is TRBJ2-6 and V is TRBV5-1; tentative D call: TRBD1 (6 bases). The CDR3 contains 18 residues. Germline-derived CDR1 and CDR2 are SGHRS and YFSETQ. V lost 4 bases and J 0 bases, leaving 17 bases between the germline ends. Here the CDR3 DNA reads TGCGCCAGCAGCCCGGGTGGGACACAGAGCTCTGGGGCCAACGTCCTGACTTTC. Its protein product is CASSPGGTQSSGANVLTF.

As regards this clone: At the DNA level, this CDR3 is encoded by other sequences in the same sample as well. The J gene is TRBJ1-2, the V gene TRBV28; D not certain. Germline V gene lookup returns CDR1 MDHEN and CDR2 SYDVKM. The CDR3 is 11 residues long. The V end was cut by 6 bases, the J end by 0 bases, with 2 bases between. The DNA of the CDR3 is TGTGCCAGCAGCCCTAACTATGGCTACACCTTC. This sequence encodes CASSPNYGYTF.

This clone was seen once. The chain carries TRBV10-3 and TRBJ1-4; 7 nucleotides match TRBD1. V was pared by 0 bases and J by 10 bases, with 8 bases of the junction left unmatched. The germline gives CDR1 ENHRY, CDR2 SYGVKD. The CDR3 sequence is 15 residues long. CDR3 nucleotide sequence: TGTGCCATCAGTGAGTCAACAGGGGCACAGGGAAAACTGTTTTTT. It translates to CAISESTGAQGKLFF.

The chain carries TRBV14 and TRBJ1-3; D uncertain. Looked up from germline, CDR1 is SGHDN and CDR2 is FVKESK. This CDR3 comprises 15 residues. Trimming removed 2 bases at V and 2 bases at J, with 10 bases between. CDR3 amino acids: CASSQTPGAGNTIYF. The CDR3, as DNA: TGTGCCAGCAGCCAAACCCCAGGAGCTGGAAACACCATATATTTT. The full variable domain, rest sourced from reference TRBV14 and TRBJ1-3, is EAGVTQFPSHSVIEKGQTVTLRCDPISGHDNLYWYRRVMGKEIKFLLHFVKESKQDESGMPNNRFLAERTGGTYSTLKVQPAELEDSGVYFCASSQTPGAGNTIYFGEGSWLTVV.

The V and J genes are TRBV18 and TRBJ2-1; 7 bases are a match to TRBD1. This CDR3 is built from 15 residues. CDR1 is KGHSH, CDR2 LQKENI, per germline. V shed 1 base, J shed 5 bases, and the junction held 5 bases outside the gene matches. CDR3 sequence: CASSPRWDRNNEQFF. The DNA for the CDR3 is TGTGCCAGCTCACCACGGTGGGACAGAAACAATGAGCAGTTCTTC.

The chain joins TRBV27 to TRBJ1-1, with D unclear. The CDR3 runs to 13 residues. Per the germline V gene, CDR1 is MNHEY and CDR2 is SMNVEV (reference sequence). V gave up 1 base and J gave up 6 bases, with 9 bases separating them. CDR3 protein: CASSLFLGSEAFF. As DNA, the CDR3 is TGTGCCAGCAGTTTATTTTTGGGATCTGAAGCTTTCTTT.

The chain has TRBV7-2 and TRBJ2-5, with 12 bases that match TRBD1. The V gene's germline CDR1 is SGHTA and CDR2 FQGNSA. V shed 4 bases and J 6 bases; nucleotides not matched to a gene: 9. The length of the CDR3 is 16 residues. CDR3 nucleotides: TGTGCCAGCAGCTCTTCCGGGACAGGGGGCATCAAGACCCAGTACTTC. It codes for CASSSSGTGGIKTQYF.

The count of this clone is one. The chain couples TRBV28 to TRBJ1-5, with D uncertain. The CDR3 consists of 15 residues. Germline V gene sequence: CDR1 MDHEN, CDR2 SYDVKM. Trimming took 5 bases from V and 4 from J, leaving 15 bases between them. The CDR3 sequence: CASSPPPGLNQPQHF. CDR3 coding DNA: TGTGCCAGCAGTCCCCCACCGGGTTTGAATCAGCCCCAGCATTTT.

This chain's CDR3 is CASSPVAVEQYF. The CDR3 coding sequence is TGTGCCAGCAGCCCAGTGGCTGTCGAGCAGTACTTC. The chain recombines TRBV7-2 with TRBJ2-7, with D unclear. In germline, CDR1 is SGHTA, CDR2 FQGNSA. The germline V and J ends were trimmed by 5 bases and 6 bases, with 11 bases remaining between them. CDR3 size: 12 residues.

The chain combines TRBV28 with TRBJ1-1; D might be TRBD1 (5 bases). The CDR3 totals 14 residues. Per germline, CDR1 MDHEN and CDR2 SYDVKM. V dropped 6 bases and J dropped 4 bases, with 15 bases sitting between them. CDR3: CASSVPRGVTEAFF. CDR3 coding DNA: TGTGCCAGCAGCGTGCCCCGGGGCGTCACTGAAGCTTTCTTT.

The gene calls are TRBV6-1 and TRBJ1-2; D possibly corresponds to TRBD1 (5 bases). CDR1 is MNHNS and CDR2 is SASEGT in the germline V gene. This CDR3 comprises 13 residues. Trimming removed 6 bases from V and 3 bases from J, with 11 bases in between. CDR3 amino acids: CASRPPGYYGYTF. The CDR3 coding sequence is TGTGCCAGCAGGCCCCCAGGGTACTATGGCTACACCTTC.

The gene calls are TRBV28 and TRBJ2-3; D might be TRBD1 (5 bases). Germline lookup yields CDR1 MDHEN and CDR2 SYDVKM. The CDR3 is made up of 17 amino acids. The V gene lost 3 bases and the J gene lost 2 bases, with 18 bases spanning the gap. The CDR3 DNA follows: TGTGCCAGCAGTTTTGGTATATGGGCACAGGACACAGATACGCAGTATTTT. This codes for CASSFGIWAQDTDTQYF. Supplemented by reference TRBV28 and TRBJ2-3, the full variable domain reads DVKVTQSSRYLVKRTGEKVFLECVQDMDHENMFWYRQDPGLGLRLIYFSYDVKMKEKGDIPEGYSVSREKKERFSLILESASTNQTSMYLCASSFGIWAQDTDTQYFGPGTRLTVL.

The chain couples TRBV14 to TRBJ2-5, with D maybe TRBD1 (6 bases). The CDR3 consists of 12 residues. Trimming removed 1 base from V and 11 bases from J, with 11 bases in between. Germline V gives CDR1 SGHDN, CDR2 FVKESK. The CDR3 DNA reads TGTGCCAGCAGCCAAGGGGACAATAGTCAGTACTTC. It encodes CASSQGDNSQYF.

This clone appeared once. The rearrangement links TRBV10-3 to TRBJ2-7; 10 positions match TRBD2. V shed 7 bases and J 3 bases; nucleotides not matched to a gene: 6. Germline CDR1 and CDR2: ENHRY and SYGVKD. The CDR3 extends over 14 amino acids. The CDR3 sequence is CAIKGLAEDYEQYF. CDR3 bases: TGTGCCATCAAAGGACTAGCGGAGGACTACGAGCAGTACTTC.

The gene calls are TRBV27 and TRBJ2-1; 10 bases align to TRBD2. V trimming: 5 bases; J trimming: 5 bases; junction bases outside the gene matches: 9. Germline loops: CDR1 MNHEY, CDR2 SMNVEV (reference sequence). The CDR3 contains 16 residues. CDR3 residues: CASSTPSGSGHNEQFF. The DNA of the CDR3 is TGTGCCAGCAGTACCCCTAGCGGGAGTGGGCACAATGAGCAGTTCTTC.

This rearrangement joins TRBV28 to TRBJ2-3; 9 bases match TRBD2. CDR1 is MDHEN, CDR2 SYDVKM, per germline. The CDR3 covers 16 residues. V gave up 7 bases and J gave up 8 bases; unmatched junction bases: 16. The CDR3 is CASTRTGGRAPITQYF. CDR3 bases: TGTGCCAGCACCCGGACGGGCGGGAGGGCCCCCATTACGCAGTATTTT. The full variable domain, with the rest looked up from reference TRBV28 and TRBJ2-3, is DVKVTQSSRYLVKRTGEKVFLECVQDMDHENMFWYRQDPGLGLRLIYFSYDVKMKEKGDIPEGYSVSREKKERFSLILESASTNQTSMYLCASTRTGGRAPITQYFGPGTRLTVL.

This clone is a singleton in its sample. The chain combines TRBV9 with TRBJ2-1; the D is unclear. V lost 3 bases and J 0 bases, leaving 10 bases between the germline ends. CDR1 and CDR2 from the germline V gene are SGDLS and YYNGEE. This CDR3 has 15 amino acids. CDR3 sequence: CASSALSDSYNEQFF. CDR3 nucleotides: TGTGCCAGCAGCGCCTTGAGCGACTCCTACAATGAGCAGTTCTTC.

The gene calls are TRBV6-5 and TRBJ2-1; D gene unclear. CDR1 is MNHEY, CDR2 SVGAGI, per germline. Deletions cut 0 bases from V and 5 bases from J, with 11 bases between. The CDR3 consists of 15 residues. The DNA of the CDR3 is TGTGCCAGCAGTTACTCGAAGGTCCTTCACAATGAGCAGTTCTTC. This sequence encodes CASSYSKVLHNEQFF.

The chain couples TRBV7-9 to TRBJ2-7; possible D gene TRBD2, 6 bases. The ends were cut back, 1 base at V and 6 bases at J, with 25 bases in the middle. Germline values: CDR1 SEHNR, CDR2 FQNEAQ (reference sequence). This CDR3 spans 18 amino acids. CDR3 protein: CASSLGVVGAGNPLEQYF. CDR3 DNA: TGTGCCAGCAGCTTAGGAGTGGTAGGGGCGGGAAATCCTCTCGAGCAGTACTTC.